Below are 29 T cell receptor beta chains sequenced from a single sample in a study of blood T cell repertoires in COVID-19. Assay used: immunoSEQ multiplex PCR; TCRdb lists only in-frame clones, some missing. This sample has about 200,000 clones; roughly 90% occur once, and the top ten carry 0.7% to 0.85%. The specimen was peripheral blood. The receptors originated from an older woman with acute or convalescent COVID-19.

This chain connects TRBV9 to TRBJ2-1; 13 bases are shared with TRBD2. The CDR3 is 20 residues long. The V and J ends lost 0 bases and 0 bases, in that order; junction bases with no gene match: 9. CDR1 and CDR2 (germline): SGDLS, YYNGEE. The CDR3 is CASSVARGLAGTSSYNEQFF. CDR3 nucleotides: TGTGCCAGCAGCGTAGCACGGGGACTAGCGGGGACCAGCTCCTACAATGAGCAGTTCTTC.

This sequence joins TRBV28 and TRBJ2-1, with D possibly being TRBD2 (6 bases). Germline CDR1 and CDR2: MDHEN and SYDVKM. The CDR3 extends over 13 amino acids. V was cut by 9 bases and J by 8 bases, with 17 bases left in between. The CDR3 DNA reads as TGTGCCAGTGGGAGGACCCTATTAGATGAGCAGTTCTTC. The encoded protein is CASGRTLLDEQFF.

The rearrangement links TRBV6-5 to TRBJ2-2; tentatively, D is TRBD1 (5 bases). The V gene's germline CDR1 is MNHEY and CDR2 SVGAGI. V was trimmed by 7 bases and J by 2 bases, leaving 11 bases between them. This CDR3 region has 14 residues. In nucleotides, the CDR3 is TGTGCCAGCATCCTACAGGTTAACACCGGGGAGCTGTTTTTT. It encodes CASILQVNTGELFF.

J is TRBJ1-2 and V is TRBV10-2; no firm D call. Trimming pared 3 bases from V and 9 bases from J, leaving 17 bases between. The CDR3 spans 14 residues. From germline, CDR1 is WSHSY and CDR2 SAAADI. CDR3 DNA: TGCGCCAGCAGTGAAACAGCGGGCTATTTACGCTACACCTTC. Residues: CASSETAGYLRYTF.

The CDR3 loop reads CASSFYLLQGRSGNTIYF. The CDR3 region has the DNA TGCGCCAGCAGCTTCTATCTTCTCCAGGGTAGATCTGGAAACACCATATATTTT. The genes are TRBV5-1 and TRBJ1-3, with a possible D match to TRBD1 (5 bases). The CDR3 totals 18 residues. In germline, CDR1 is SGHRS, CDR2 YFSETQ. The ends were cut back, 2 bases at V and 1 base at J, with 19 bases in the middle.

V usage is TRBV7-9 and J usage is TRBJ2-3, with D tentatively TRBD1 (5 bases). The CDR3 is 15 amino acids. V was clipped by 4 bases and J by 0 bases, with 11 bases between them. CDR1 SEHNR and CDR2 FQNEAQ come from the germline V gene (reference sequence). The CDR3 DNA reads TGTGCCAGCAGCTCCAGGGTGACTAGCACAGATACGCAGTATTTT. This translates into CASSSRVTSTDTQYF.

This chain connects TRBV9 to TRBJ2-2; 7 bases map to TRBD1. Germline CDR1 and CDR2: SGDLS and YYNGEE. CDR3 length: 16 amino acids. The V and J ends lost 2 bases and 6 bases, in that order; junction bases with no gene match: 10. The CDR3 loop is CASSVYVTGAAGELFF. The DNA for the CDR3 is TGTGCCAGCAGCGTGTACGTCACAGGGGCTGCCGGGGAGCTGTTTTTT.

This chain uses TRBV10-3 with TRBJ2-6, with D perhaps matching TRBD1 (6 bases). Trimming took 6 bases from V and 3 from J, leaving 18 bases between them. This CDR3 region has 17 residues. Germline CDR1 reads ENHRY; CDR2 reads SYGVKD. The CDR3 is CAISGTPSLGGANVLTF. Here the CDR3 DNA reads TGTGCCATCAGCGGGACACCGAGCCTCGGTGGGGCCAACGTCCTGACTTTC.

The rearrangement uses TRBV3-1 (or the pseudogene TRBV3-2) and TRBJ2-3; a possible D gene is TRBD2 (6 bases). The CDR3 contains 17 residues. Germline V gene sequence: CDR1 LGHDT, CDR2 YNNKEL (reference sequence). V lost 1 base to trimming and J lost 2 bases, with 16 bases between them. CDR3 DNA sequence: TGTGCCAGCAGCCAAGTCTTAGCGGTAGGCTACACAGATACGCAGTATTTT. It yields the protein CASSQVLAVGYTDTQYF.

The chain combines TRBV24-1 with TRBJ2-5, with 7 positions matching TRBD1. Germline-derived CDR1 and CDR2 are KGHDR and SFDVKD. This CDR3 spans 13 amino acids. V was clipped by 6 bases and J by 5 bases; unmatched bases: 5. The CDR3 protein is CATSKRQGETQYF. The CDR3 DNA reads as TGTGCCACCAGTAAAAGACAGGGTGAGACCCAGTACTTC.

The gene calls are TRBV6-5 and TRBJ1-4, with TRBD1 identical over 7 bases. CDR3 length: 14 amino acids. Germline lookup yields CDR1 MNHEY and CDR2 SVGAGI. Trimming cost V 6 bases and J 4 bases; bases outside gene matches: 5. In DNA, the CDR3 is TGTGCCAGCAGCTTGGGACAGCATAATGAAAAACTGTTTTTT. It is translated as CASSLGQHNEKLFF.

This chain links TRBV6-1 with TRBJ1-3; no firm D call. Germline V lookup: CDR1 MNHNS, CDR2 SASEGT. V was cut by 3 bases and J by 8 bases, with 5 bases left in between. This CDR3 spans 11 amino acids. DNA for the CDR3: TGTGCCAGCAGTGAGGGAGACACCATATATTTT. Protein product: CASSEGDTIYF.

The chain recombines TRBV18 with TRBJ2-5; 7 bases agree with TRBD1. This CDR3 spans 16 amino acids. J lost 5 bases, V lost 0 bases, and 9 bases had no gene match. Germline V CDR1 and CDR2: KGHSH, LQKENI. CDR3 nucleotides: TGTGCCAGCTCACCACCCCCCTTGACAGGGAGTGAGACCCAGTACTTC. Its translation is CASSPPPLTGSETQYF.

This chain links TRBV9 with TRBJ1-1; D is unclear. This CDR3 has 15 amino acids. V lost 0 bases and J lost 0, with 9 bases in between. Germline V gene sequence: CDR1 SGDLS, CDR2 YYNGEE. The CDR3 DNA reads TGTGCCAGCAGCGTAGACCCTATGGTGAACACTGAAGCTTTCTTT. Its translation is CASSVDPMVNTEAFF.

The rearrangement links TRBV2 to TRBJ1-2; the match to TRBD1 covers 7 bases. Germline values: CDR1 SNHLY, CDR2 FYNNEI. Trimming cost V 7 bases and J 6 bases; bases outside gene matches: 5. The CDR3 extends over 12 amino acids. This CDR3 is CASIQGGDGYTF. The CDR3 DNA reads TGTGCCAGCATTCAGGGGGGCGATGGCTACACCTTC.

This chain connects TRBV3-1 (or the pseudogene TRBV3-2) to TRBJ1-2; D might be TRBD1 (6 bases). Germline CDR1 LGHDT, CDR2 YNNKEL (reference sequence). V was cut by 1 base and J by 4 bases, with 16 bases left in between. The CDR3 consists of 16 residues. Written as DNA, the CDR3 is TGTGCCAGCAGCCAAGTCCCCCAGGGGCGCATCTATGGCTACACCTTC. Residues: CASSQVPQGRIYGYTF.

The chain uses TRBV2 and TRBJ1-5; D is unclear. Between the trimmed V and J ends, which lost 5 bases and 6 bases, there was a span of 8 bases. This CDR3 has 12 amino acids. Germline CDR1 reads SNHLY; CDR2 reads FYNNEI. CDR3 protein: CASSPSGQPQHF. Written as DNA, the CDR3 is TGTGCCAGCAGTCCCTCGGGTCAGCCCCAGCATTTT.

This clone showed up just a few times. V usage is TRBV20-1 and J usage is TRBJ1-1; D is undetermined. Looked up from germline, CDR1 is DFQATT and CDR2 is SNEGSKA (reference sequence). V shed 3 bases and J shed 8 bases, with 19 bases lying between them. The CDR3 contains 14 residues. This chain's CDR3 is CSASLPGRFSEAFF. The CDR3 nucleotides read TGCAGTGCTAGTCTACCTGGTCGGTTTTCCGAAGCTTTCTTT.

The rearrangement links TRBV2 to TRBJ2-7, with 10 positions matching TRBD1. V gave up 8 bases and J gave up 2 bases; unmatched junction bases: 3. The germline V gene encodes CDR1 SNHLY and CDR2 FYNNEI. The CDR3 extends over 13 amino acids. This chain's CDR3 is CASEGQGPYEQYF. CDR3 DNA: TGTGCCAGCGAGGGACAGGGGCCCTACGAGCAGTACTTC.

The V call is TRBV3-1 (or the pseudogene TRBV3-2), the J call TRBJ2-3; the D is unclear. Germline CDR1 reads LGHDT; CDR2 reads YNNKEL (reference sequence). This CDR3 is built from 14 residues. Trimming took 1 base from V and 8 from J, leaving 13 bases between them. The CDR3 nucleotides are TGTGCCAGCAGCCAAGTTCCGACGACGGGTACGCAGTATTTT. Translation: CASSQVPTTGTQYF.

The sample holds one count of this clone. The chain employs TRBV20-1 and TRBJ2-7; a weak D match, TRBD1 (5 bases). CDR1 DFQATT and CDR2 SNEGSKA come from the germline V gene (reference sequence). This CDR3 spans 11 amino acids. V was clipped by 6 bases and J by 7 bases, with 13 bases between them. The CDR3: CSAAAGPEQYF. The DNA for the CDR3 is TGCAGTGCGGCCGCAGGGCCGGAGCAGTACTTC.

The rearrangement links TRBV5-1 to TRBJ2-5; 9 positions agree with TRBD1. The V gene's germline CDR1 is SGHRS and CDR2 YFSETQ. The ends lost 4 bases at V and 2 bases at J; junction bases unmatched: 3. There are 14 residues in the CDR3. CDR3 DNA: TGCGCCAGCAGCAGGGACAGGGATCAAGAGACCCAGTACTTC. As protein: CASSRDRDQETQYF.

The chain uses TRBV7-2 and TRBJ1-1; no clear D gene. The CDR3 spans 13 residues. V was clipped by 5 bases and J by 5 bases, with 12 bases between them. Germline lookup yields CDR1 SGHTA and CDR2 FQGNSA. The DNA of the CDR3 is TGTGCCAGCAGCACCGGGCCGGGGACTGAAGCTTTCTTT. This encodes CASSTGPGTEAFF. Full variable domain (outside the CDR3, taken from reference TRBV7-2 and TRBJ1-1): GAGVSQSPSNKVTEKGKDVELRCDPISGHTALYWYRQSLGQGLEFLIYFQGNSAPDKSGLPSDRFSAERTGGSVSTLTIQRTQQEDSAVYLCASSTGPGTEAFFGQGTRLTVV.

V is TRBV20-1 and J is TRBJ2-1, with D possibly matching TRBD2 (5 bases). The CDR3 is made up of 11 amino acids. Between the trimmed V and J ends, which lost 2 bases and 7 bases, there was a span of 6 bases. CDR1 and CDR2 (germline): DFQATT, SNEGSKA (reference sequence). The CDR3 DNA follows: TGCAGTGCTAGACGGACTAATGAGCAGTTCTTC. Translated: CSARRTNEQFF.

This rearrangement joins TRBV7-3 to TRBJ2-2; D is unclear. This CDR3 contains 13 residues. Germline CDR1 reads SGHTA; CDR2 reads FQGTGA. V was trimmed by 3 bases and J by 6 bases, leaving 8 bases between them. CDR3: CASSFHRSGELFF. The CDR3 DNA is TGTGCCAGCAGCTTTCACCGGTCCGGGGAGCTGTTTTTT.

Comments on this clone: At one boundary the junction diverges from the germline segment, which might be a read error. The V and J genes are TRBV6-2 or TRBV6-3 and TRBJ2-2; tentative D call: TRBD1 (5 bases). The germline V gene encodes CDR1 MNHEY and CDR2 SVGEGT. This CDR3 is 15 amino acids long. The CDR3 spells CASSKTGSLTRELFF. The CDR3 coding sequence is TGTGCCAGCAGCAAAACAGGATCCCTCACCCGGGAGCTGTTTTTT.

The CDR3 spells CASRRVLGIVSGANVLTF. Here the CDR3 DNA reads TGTGCCAGCAGGAGGGTTTTGGGGATCGTTTCTGGGGCCAACGTCCTGACTTTC. This chain joins TRBV27 and TRBJ2-6; D might be TRBD2 (5 bases). Germline-derived CDR1 and CDR2 are MNHEY and SMNVEV (reference sequence). CDR3 length: 18 amino acids. V lost 6 bases to trimming and J lost 1 base, with 19 bases between them.

This chain connects TRBV5-5 to TRBJ1-1; 8 positions match TRBD1. After removal of 4 bases from V and 5 bases from J, the junction contained 7 bases not matched to a gene. Germline V CDR1 and CDR2: SGHKS, YYEKEE (reference sequence). The CDR3 has 14 residues. The CDR3, as DNA: TGTGCCAGCAGCCGACAGGGGTTAGGTACTGAAGCTTTCTTT. Its translation: CASSRQGLGTEAFF.

The J gene is TRBJ2-7, the V gene TRBV6-5, with TRBD1 matching over 10 bases. The V segment lost 5 bases and the J segment 3 bases; nucleotides outside the gene matches: 7. Germline lookup yields CDR1 MNHEY and CDR2 SVGAGI. The CDR3 runs 15 residues. The CDR3 DNA is TGTGCCAGCAGTAGAGACAGGGGGCTTGACTACGAGCAGTACTTC. Amino acids: CASSRDRGLDYEQYF.